This entry features one TCR beta chain sequence. Its antigen is still unknown. No base quality values were provided; no much bigger clone lies one nucleotide off. The sample comes from a study of OX40 agonist ivuxolimab in advanced cancers. Describing the broader study: Ivuxolimab was a fully human IgG2 agonistic monoclonal antibody targeting the costimulatory receptor OX40 (CD134). Intravenous ivuxolimab was administered to patients every 2 weeks at six dose levels: 0.01, 0.1, 0.3, 1.5, 3 and 10 mg/kg. Of the 52 patients in dose escalation, around 20 had hepatocellular carcinoma, some 15 had melanoma, 9 had renal cell carcinoma and 9 had head and neck cancer. The dose-escalation cohort was about 87% male with a mean age of about 65 years, ranging from roughly 23 to 79. Patients were allowed to have had prior anti-PD-1, anti-PD-L1 or anti-CTLA-4 therapy, and 40% of the dose-escalation patients had been treated with checkpoint inhibitors. Partial responses were achieved by three dose-escalation patients, of whom one had hepatocellular carcinoma and two had cutaneous melanoma. Peripheral TCRbeta sequencing aimed to test whether ivuxolimab altered TCR sequence diversity and caused clonal T-cell expansion. The paper covers the monotherapy dose-escalation part of the phase I ivuxolimab trial, which included N ≈ 54 patients. What the work shows at the level of the full study, not this receptor alone: The antigen specificity of the clonally expanded peripheral T cells was not determined. In the 0.1-3.0 mg/kg groups, partial responders were among the patients with the lowest normalized peripheral clonal expansion, particularly in CD8+ T cells. On average, CD8+ T cells showed more expanded clones than CD4+ T cells after ivuxolimab. Low levels of normalized T-cell clonal expansion were also shown by some nonresponding patients. At doses of 0.1 to 3.0 mg/kg, clonal expansion of both CD4+ and CD8+ blood T cells was observed from baseline to week 6.

From a lookup of the germline V gene, CDR1 and CDR2 are SGHTA and FQGNSA. The CDR3 has 15 amino acids, counting the end cysteine and phenylalanine. Only CDR3 DNA remains: 45 bases, in frame from the first base. A distance of 10 bases separates the germline ends of V and J, which lose 1 base and 4 bases respectively. Genomic DNA was isolated from the sorted cells so that the TCRbeta CDR3 region could be sequenced. The immunoSEQ Assay was used for sequencing of TCRbeta CDR3 regions. TCRdb stores this immuneACCESS table with in-frame sequences only. Part of the clones is absent; in the studies checked, under half of the shortfall reflects unresolved V genes, and no reason is known for the rest. The sample table holds around 60,000 clones, of which around 83% were seen once. The ten largest clonotypes hold around 1% of the sample. The trial excluded patients who had a history of autoimmune disease or were on systemic immunosuppression. Peripheral blood for TCR sequencing was drawn from every dose cohort at baseline, at cycle 4 day 1 and at cycle 7 day 1. Samples came from an open-label, multicenter, first-in-human phase I dose-escalation trial of ivuxolimab. Adults with locally advanced or metastatic head and neck squamous cell, hepatocellular, melanoma or renal cell carcinoma were enrolled in the trial. Before TCR sequencing, CD4+ and CD8+ T cells were separately sorted from peripheral blood.

The sequenced sample was CD4+ or CD8+ T cells sorted from blood, obtained in a trial of the OX40 agonist ivuxolimab. The sequence was collected from an adult with an advanced solid tumor such as melanoma, head and neck, liver or kidney cancer. The sequence is built from TRBV7-2 and TRBJ1-4; TRBD1 is possibly the D segment (5 matching bases). The CDR3 protein: CASSLDRDVNEKLFF. The DNA sequence reads TGTGCCAGCAGCTTAGACCGGGACGTTAATGAAAAACTGTTTTTT.